Shown below are 5 T cell receptor beta chains from a single sample sequenced in a study of blood T cell repertoires in COVID-19. The method was immunoSEQ multiplex PCR; TCRdb's version includes in-frame clones alone and lacks a portion of them. The data contain some 95,000 clones, more than 60% of them singletons. Sequencing was done on a sample of peripheral blood. The receptor source for this set is a man aged 65 to 79 with acute or convalescent COVID-19.

The table lists this clone with a count of one. The chain combines TRBV5-1 with TRBJ2-6; TRBD1 is a possible D gene (6 bases). The germline V and J ends were trimmed by 3 bases and 1 base, with 11 bases remaining between them. Germline V gives CDR1 SGHRS, CDR2 YFSETQ. There are 16 residues in the CDR3. The DNA for the CDR3 is TGCGCCAGCAGCTCAGGACAGTTTTCTGGGGCCAACGTCCTGACTTTC. Its protein is CASSSGQFSGANVLTF.

The J gene is TRBJ1-1, the V gene TRBV14; D may be TRBD1 (6 bases). CDR3 length equals 15 residues. V gave up 4 bases and J gave up 0 bases, with 12 bases separating them. The germline CDR1 and CDR2 sequences are SGHDN and FVKESK. CDR3 amino acids: CASSRRTELNTEAFF. The CDR3 DNA is TGTGCCAGCAGCCGCCGGACAGAGTTGAACACTGAAGCTTTCTTT.

V is TRBV5-1 and J is TRBJ2-1; 7 nucleotides align to TRBD1. V shed 1 base, J shed 4 bases, and the junction held 11 bases outside the gene matches. The CDR3 extends over 17 amino acids. Per germline, CDR1 SGHRS and CDR2 YFSETQ. CDR3 amino acids: CASSLFSGTDLYNEQFF. The CDR3 DNA sequence: TGCGCCAGCAGCTTGTTCTCCGGGACAGACTTGTACAATGAGCAGTTCTTC.

The chain is built from TRBV6-5 and TRBJ2-7; D call uncertain. The germline V and J ends were trimmed by 6 bases and 0 bases, with 12 bases remaining between them. In germline, CDR1 is MNHEY, CDR2 SVGAGI. This CDR3 spans 14 amino acids. CDR3 loop: CASSPRRPSYEQYF. The CDR3 region has the DNA TGTGCCAGCAGCCCCAGGCGACCCTCCTACGAGCAGTACTTC.

The genes are TRBV29-1 and TRBJ2-3; D unresolved. From germline, CDR1 is SQVTM and CDR2 ANQGSEA. Between the trimmed V and J ends, which lost 5 bases and 6 bases, there was a span of 12 bases. This CDR3 region has 12 residues. CDR3 in DNA: TGCAGCGTTACCAGGTACGCCGATACGCAGTATTTT. Translated: CSVTRYADTQYF.